The T cell receptor beta chain under discussion was sequenced for a study of cytomegalovirus exposure and HLA in healthy donors. Trimming pared 2 bases from V and 2 bases from J, leaving 7 bases between. Germline V gene lookup returns CDR1 PRHDT and CDR2 FYEKMQ (reference sequence). The CDR3 spans 13 residues. PCR employed 60 Vbeta and 13 Jbeta primers. This table comes from immunoSEQ multiplex PCR, and its TCRdb copy is limited to in-frame clones, with some not included. The sample shows 150,000 to 200,000 clones, about four fifths of them seen only once. The sequence was obtained from a man between 18 and 35 years old in good health and CMV-seronegative. The sequencing sample was made of PBMCs. V is TRBV13 and J is TRBJ2-7; D is undetermined. The CDR3 sequence is CASSLSVAYEQYF. CDR3 bases: TGTGCCAGCAGCTTATCGGTGGCCTACGAGCAGTACTTC. Full variable domain (outside the CDR3, taken from reference TRBV13 and TRBJ2-7): AAGVIQSPRHLIKEKRETATLKCYPIPRHDTVYWYQQGPGQDPQFLISFYEKMQSDKGSIPDRFSAQQFSDYHSELNMSSLELGDSALYFCASSLSVAYEQYFGPGTRLTVT.